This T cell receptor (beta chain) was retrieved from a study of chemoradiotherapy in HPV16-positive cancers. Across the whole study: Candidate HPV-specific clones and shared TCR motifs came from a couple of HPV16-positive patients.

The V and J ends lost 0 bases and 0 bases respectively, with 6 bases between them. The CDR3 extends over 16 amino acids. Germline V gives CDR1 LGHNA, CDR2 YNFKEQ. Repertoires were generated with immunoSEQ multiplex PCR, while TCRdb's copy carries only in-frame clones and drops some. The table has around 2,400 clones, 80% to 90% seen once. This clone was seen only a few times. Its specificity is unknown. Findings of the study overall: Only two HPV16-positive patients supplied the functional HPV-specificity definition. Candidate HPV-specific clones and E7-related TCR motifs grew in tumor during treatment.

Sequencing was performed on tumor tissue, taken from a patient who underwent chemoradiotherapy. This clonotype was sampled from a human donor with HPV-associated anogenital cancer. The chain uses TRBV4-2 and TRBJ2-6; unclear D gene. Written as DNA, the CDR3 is TGTGCCAGCAGCCAAGATTCGAGCTCTGGGGCCAACGTCCTGACTTTC. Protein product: CASSQDSSSGANVLTF.